The rows below give T cell receptor beta chains drawn from one sample of a study of shared clonotypes between healthy human individuals. The assay was immunoSEQ multiplex PCR, and TCRdb's table has in-frame clones only and misses some. The table includes some 800,000 clones, nearly 95% detected once. The specimen was naive CD8+ T cells sorted from blood. Source of these receptors: a man aged 25 to 45 in good health. The CDR3 runs from the conserved cysteine through the conserved F or W. The D gene is left open where the match is weak. Clone size is not always given. Where it is, it says once, few, many or a class for expanded clones.

v_call,clone_size,d_call,j_call,cdr3_nt,cdr3_aa
TRBV5-1,-,TRBD1,TRBJ2-2,TGCGCCAGCAGCTGGGACAGAAACACCGGGGAGCTGTTTTTT,CASSWDRNTGELFF
TRBV7-9,few,TRBD1,TRBJ2-1,TGTGCCAGCAGCTTACCCCCAGGGGGCAATGAGCAGTTCTTC,CASSLPPGGNEQFF
TRBV7-9,-,-,TRBJ2-7,TGTGCCAGCAGCCTTCCCGGGACACGGGACTACTCCTACGAGCAGTACTTC,CASSLPGTRDYSYEQYF
TRBV4-3,-,TRBD1,TRBJ2-5,TGCGCCAGCAGCCAAGATAGGGGACAGGGGATGCTAGAGACCCAGTACTTC,CASSQDRGQGMLETQYF
TRBV30,-,-,TRBJ1-1,TGTGCCTGGAGTATCCTCAGGGAGGGGGGAACTGAAGCTTTCTTT,CAWSILREGGTEAFF
TRBV9,-,-,TRBJ2-5,TGTGCCAGCAGCGTAGACAGGGAAGAGACCCAGTACTTC,CASSVDREETQYF
TRBV11-3,-,TRBD1,TRBJ1-2,TGTGCCAGCAGCCTTTGGGACAGGGATGTCTATGGCTACACCTTC,CASSLWDRDVYGYTF
TRBV27,-,-,TRBJ2-5,TGTGCCAGCAGTTTCGACGAGGGAGAGACCCAGTACTTC,CASSFDEGETQYF
TRBV30,-,-,TRBJ2-7,TGTGCCTGGAGTGTAGACGTCATCTCCTACGAGCAGTACTTC,CAWSVDVISYEQYF
TRBV11-2,-,TRBD1,TRBJ2-2,TGTGCCAGCAGCTTATTCGGGACAGACACCGGGGAGCTGTTTTTT,CASSLFGTDTGELFF
TRBV4-1,-,-,TRBJ2-3,TGCGCCAGCAGCCAAGCAACCGGAGATACGCAGTATTTT,CASSQATGDTQYF
TRBV13,-,-,TRBJ2-7,TGTGCCAGCAGCTTCCTATCGGAGCCATCCTACGAGCAGTACTTC,CASSFLSEPSYEQYF
TRBV9,-,-,TRBJ2-7,TGTGCCAGCAGCGTAGCGGGTCGGGCCTCGCAAGAGCAGTACTTC,CASSVAGRASQEQYF
TRBV7-8,-,-,TRBJ2-2,TGTGCCAGCAGCGAAAACAGGGTGAAGAGCGGGGAGCTGTTTTTT,CASSENRVKSGELFF
TRBV7-9,-,-,TRBJ2-5,TGTGCCAGCAGCCGCTTGAGGGCTTTTGAAGAGACCCAGTACTTC,CASSRLRAFEETQYF
TRBV7-9,-,TRBD2,TRBJ2-3,TGTGCCAGCAGCGGGACTAGCGGGAGGGGAGATACGCAGTATTTT,CASSGTSGRGDTQYF
TRBV15,-,TRBD1,TRBJ2-1,TGTGCCACCAGCAGAGATCCAGGACAGGCCCACGGGGATTCCCAGTTCTTC,CATSRDPGQAHGDSQFF
TRBV13,-,TRBD1,TRBJ2-7,TGTGCCAGCAGCTTAGTCCGGGACAGGGACGACGAGCAGTACTTC,CASSLVRDRDDEQYF
TRBV7-9,-,-,TRBJ2-3,TGTGCCAGCAGCCATCTACTCGGACGTCCAGATACGCAGTATTTT,CASSHLLGRPDTQYF